The rows below give T cell receptor beta chains drawn from one sample of a study of T-cell memory formation after mild COVID-19. Each CDR3 protein is one row after TCRdb ran MiXCR on the 5' RACE reads. The data hold fewer than 200,000 distinct CDR3 sequences, with roughly 20% observed a single time. Sequencing was performed on PBMCs or a T cell subset sorted from them (not recorded which). These receptors were collected from a man in his late teens or twenties who had mild COVID-19 (a few samples of this study predate the infection). Cell type and time point are not known. Each CDR3 is given with its conserved first and last residue. D genes are given only for firm matches. Some rows have no size entry. The others give once, few or many, or a class for an expanded clone.

d_call	v_call	j_call	clone_size	cdr3_aa	cdr3_nt
NA	TRBV5-1	TRBJ1-4	NA	CASSFAGTATGEKLFF	TGCGCCAGCAGCTTTGCCGGTACAGCCACCGGGGAAAAACTGTTTTTT
NA	TRBV5-1	TRBJ1-1	many	CASSFSTGMNTEAFF	TGCGCCAGCAGCTTCTCGACCGGCATGAACACTGAAGCTTTCTTT
NA	TRBV7-9	TRBJ1-4	NA	CASSLEAEKLFF	TGTGCCAGCAGCTTAGAGGCTGAAAAACTGTTTTTT
NA	TRBV4-3	TRBJ2-1	NA	CASSQDPGEQFF	TGCGCCAGCAGCCAGGATCCCGGGGAGCAGTTCTTC
NA	TRBV4-3	TRBJ2-5	NA	CASSLGGLGETQYF	TGCGCCAGCAGCCTAGGAGGGTTAGGAGAGACCCAGTACTTC
NA	TRBV7-7	TRBJ2-2	NA	CASSTTAGELFF	TGTGCCAGCAGTACGACAGCCGGGGAGCTGTTTTTT
NA	TRBV15	TRBJ2-3	NA	CATRRTDSADTQYF	TGTGCCACCAGAAGGACGGACAGCGCAGATACGCAGTATTTT
TRBD2	TRBV28	TRBJ2-3	NA	CASSFLRLAGTDTQYF	TGTGCCAGCAGTTTCCTTAGACTAGCGGGGACAGATACGCAGTATTTT
NA	TRBV5-5	TRBJ1-1	NA	CASSFEDTEAFF	TGTGCCAGCAGCTTTGAGGACACTGAAGCTTTCTTT
NA	TRBV5-1	TRBJ1-2	few	CASSFGTGVYGYTF	TGCGCCAGCAGTTTTGGGACGGGTGTCTATGGCTACACCTTC
TRBD1	TRBV4-2	TRBJ1-2	NA	CASSTDRGGYTF	TGTGCCAGCAGCACGGACAGGGGCGGCTACACCTTC
TRBD1	TRBV29-1	TRBJ1-1	few	CSLIRQGSHEAFF	TGCAGCCTTATACGACAGGGTTCCCATGAAGCTTTCTTT
NA	TRBV12-3/TRBV12-4	TRBJ1-1	few	CASGLGASTEAFF	TGTGCCAGCGGTTTGGGGGCGAGCACTGAAGCTTTCTTT
NA	TRBV27	TRBJ2-5	few	CASSFTPGPQETQYF	TGTGCCAGCAGTTTCACACCGGGACCCCAAGAGACCCAGTACTTC
NA	TRBV7-2	TRBJ2-2	few	CASSRQATPNTGELFF	TGTGCCAGCAGCCGACAGGCGACTCCGAACACCGGGGAGCTGTTTTTT
TRBD1	TRBV10-3	TRBJ1-2	NA	CAISGAAGTGGSYGYTF	TGTGCCATCAGTGGGGCTGCCGGGACAGGGGGCTCCTATGGCTACACCTTC